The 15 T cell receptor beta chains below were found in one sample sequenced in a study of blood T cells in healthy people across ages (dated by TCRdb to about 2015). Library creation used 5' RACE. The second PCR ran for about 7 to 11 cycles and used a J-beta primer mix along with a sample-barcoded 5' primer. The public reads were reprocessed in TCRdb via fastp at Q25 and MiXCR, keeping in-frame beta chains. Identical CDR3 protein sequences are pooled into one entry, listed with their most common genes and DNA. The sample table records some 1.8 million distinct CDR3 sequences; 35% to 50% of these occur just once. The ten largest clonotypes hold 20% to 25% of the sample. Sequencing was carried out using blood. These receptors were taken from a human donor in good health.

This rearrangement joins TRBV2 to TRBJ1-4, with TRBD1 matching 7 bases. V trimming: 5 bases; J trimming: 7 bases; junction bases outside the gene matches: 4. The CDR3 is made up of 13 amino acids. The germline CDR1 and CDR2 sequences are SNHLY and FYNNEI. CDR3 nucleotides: TGTGCCAGCAGTTCACAGGGGACTGAAAAACTGTTTTTT. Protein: CASSSQGTEKLFF.

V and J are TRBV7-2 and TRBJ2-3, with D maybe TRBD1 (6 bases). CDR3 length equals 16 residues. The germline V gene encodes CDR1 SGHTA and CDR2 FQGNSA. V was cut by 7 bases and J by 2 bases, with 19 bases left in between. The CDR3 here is CASIFQGLSNTDTQYF. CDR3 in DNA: TGTGCCAGCATTTTTCAGGGGCTCTCTAACACAGATACGCAGTATTTT.

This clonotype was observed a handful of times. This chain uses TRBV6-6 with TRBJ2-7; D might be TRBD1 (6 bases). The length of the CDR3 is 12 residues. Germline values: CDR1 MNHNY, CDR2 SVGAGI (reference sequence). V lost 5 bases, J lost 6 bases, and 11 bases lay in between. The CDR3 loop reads CASSPQGFEQYF. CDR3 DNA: TGTGCCAGCAGTCCACAGGGCTTCGAGCAGTACTTC.

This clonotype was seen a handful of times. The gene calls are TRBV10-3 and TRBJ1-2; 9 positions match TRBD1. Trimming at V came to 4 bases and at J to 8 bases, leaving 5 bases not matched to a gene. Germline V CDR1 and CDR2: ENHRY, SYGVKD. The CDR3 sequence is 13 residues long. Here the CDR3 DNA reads TGTGCCATCAGTGGACAGGGGGGGTTCGGCTACACCTTC. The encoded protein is CAISGQGGFGYTF.

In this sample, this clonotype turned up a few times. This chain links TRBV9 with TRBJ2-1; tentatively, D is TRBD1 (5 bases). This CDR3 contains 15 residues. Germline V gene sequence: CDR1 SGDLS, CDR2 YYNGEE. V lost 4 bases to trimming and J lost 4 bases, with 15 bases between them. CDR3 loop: CASSPASRVYNEQFF. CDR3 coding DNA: TGTGCCAGCAGCCCCGCAAGCAGGGTATACAATGAGCAGTTCTTC.

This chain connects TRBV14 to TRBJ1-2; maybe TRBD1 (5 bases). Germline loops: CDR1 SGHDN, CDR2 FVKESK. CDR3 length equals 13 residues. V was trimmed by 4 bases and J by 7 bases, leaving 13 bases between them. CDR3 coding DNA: TGTGCCAGCAGCCCCCGGGGAGGGGCTGGCTACACCTTC. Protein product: CASSPRGGAGYTF.

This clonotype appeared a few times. CDR3 DNA: TGTGCCAGCAGCATCGGGACAGTGAATTCACCCCTCCACTTT. Translation gives CASSIGTVNSPLHF. J is TRBJ1-6 and V is TRBV7-3; TRBD1 agrees at 7 bases. The CDR3 runs 14 residues. Germline V gene data show CDR1 as SGHTA and CDR2 as FQGTGA. The V and J ends lost 5 bases and 7 bases, in that order; junction bases with no gene match: 5.

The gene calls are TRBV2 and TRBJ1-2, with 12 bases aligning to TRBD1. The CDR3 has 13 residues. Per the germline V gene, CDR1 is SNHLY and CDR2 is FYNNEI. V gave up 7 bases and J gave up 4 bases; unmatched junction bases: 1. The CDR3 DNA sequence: TGTGCCAGCACGGGACAGGGGGCCTATGGCTACACCTTC. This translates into CASTGQGAYGYTF.

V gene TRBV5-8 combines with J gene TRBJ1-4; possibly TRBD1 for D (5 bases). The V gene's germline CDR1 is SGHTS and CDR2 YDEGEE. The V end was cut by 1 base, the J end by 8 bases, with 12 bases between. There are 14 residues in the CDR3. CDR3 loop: CASSLYRGREKLFF. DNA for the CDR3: TGTGCCAGCAGCTTGTATAGGGGCAGGGAAAAACTGTTTTTT.

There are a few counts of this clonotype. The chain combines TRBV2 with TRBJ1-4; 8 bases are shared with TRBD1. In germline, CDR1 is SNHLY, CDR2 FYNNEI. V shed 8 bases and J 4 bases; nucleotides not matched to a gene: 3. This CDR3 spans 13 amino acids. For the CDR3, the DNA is TGTGCCAGCCAGGGGGCCGGTAATGAAAAACTGTTTTTT. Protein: CASQGAGNEKLFF. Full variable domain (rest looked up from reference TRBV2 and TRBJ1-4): EPEVTQTPSHQVTQMGQEVILRCVPISNHLYFYWYRQILGQKVEFLVSFYNNEISEKSEIFDDQFSVERPDGSNFTLKIRSTKLEDSAMYFCASQGAGNEKLFFGSGTQLSVL.

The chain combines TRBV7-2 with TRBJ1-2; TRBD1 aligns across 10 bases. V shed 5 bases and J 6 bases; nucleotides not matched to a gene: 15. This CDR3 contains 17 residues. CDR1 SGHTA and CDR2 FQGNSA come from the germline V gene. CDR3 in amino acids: CASSTDGDRGMSDGYTF. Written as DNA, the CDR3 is TGTGCCAGCAGCACTGATGGGGACAGGGGAATGTCAGATGGCTACACCTTC.

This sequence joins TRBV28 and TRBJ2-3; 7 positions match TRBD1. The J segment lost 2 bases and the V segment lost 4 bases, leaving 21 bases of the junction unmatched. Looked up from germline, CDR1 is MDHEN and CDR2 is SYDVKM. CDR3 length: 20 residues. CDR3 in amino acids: CASSSLLWDRPNQITDTQYF. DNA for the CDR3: TGTGCCAGCAGTTCCCTACTTTGGGACAGACCAAACCAAATCACAGATACGCAGTATTTT. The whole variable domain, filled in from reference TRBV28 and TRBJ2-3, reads DVKVTQSSRYLVKRTGEKVFLECVQDMDHENMFWYRQDPGLGLRLIYFSYDVKMKEKGDIPEGYSVSREKKERFSLILESASTNQTSMYLCASSSLLWDRPNQITDTQYFGPGTRLTVL.

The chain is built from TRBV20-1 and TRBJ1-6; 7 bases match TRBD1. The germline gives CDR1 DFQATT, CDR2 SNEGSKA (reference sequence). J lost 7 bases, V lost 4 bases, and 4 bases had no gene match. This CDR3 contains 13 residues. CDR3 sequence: CSATGTANSPLHF. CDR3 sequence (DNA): TGCAGTGCTACCGGGACAGCGAATTCACCCCTCCACTTT.

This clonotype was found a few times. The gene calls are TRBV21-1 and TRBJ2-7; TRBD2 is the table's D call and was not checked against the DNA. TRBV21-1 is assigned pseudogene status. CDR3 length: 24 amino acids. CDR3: CASSKKNSPDKRSRRSSGTASQYF. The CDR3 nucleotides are TGTGCCAGCAGCAAAAAGAATAGCCCCGATAAAAGAAGTAGGCGATCCAGCGGAACGGCATCGCAGTACTTC.

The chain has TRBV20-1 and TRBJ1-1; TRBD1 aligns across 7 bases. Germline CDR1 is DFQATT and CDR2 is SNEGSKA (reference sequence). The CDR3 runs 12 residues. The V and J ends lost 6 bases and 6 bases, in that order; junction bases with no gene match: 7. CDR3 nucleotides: TGCAGTGCCACAAAAACAGGGGCTGAAGCTTTCTTT. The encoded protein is CSATKTGAEAFF.